This T cell receptor (beta chain) is drawn from a study of human T cells and chemical hapten exposure. About the research overall: 2% DPC was applied to around 2 cm by around 2 cm of upper inner arm skin for sensitization.

This clonotype came up many times. During construction of the library, unique molecular identifiers were attached to individual cDNA molecules for quantitative, reproducible TCR counting. In TCRdb, the RACE reads were re-called with MiXCR into one record per CDR3 protein. The top ten clones hold about 14% of a sample with about 51,000 distinct CDR3 sequences, roughly a tenth of them seen once. The V gene lost 0 bases and the J gene lost 1 base, with 6 bases spanning the gap. The germline CDR1 and CDR2 sequences are SGHTA and FQGNSA. This CDR3 has 14 residues. The time point denotes: pre-sensitization, week 0. Noted treatment: therapeutic diphenylcyclopropenone sensitization with weekly scalp DPC. Patients had alopecia, were aged 18 to 70, and were not pregnant. Total RNA came from unfractionated whole blood.

Sequenced material: whole blood, taken in connection with sensitization to the hapten diphenylcyclopropenone (DPC). The receptor comes from a woman in her forties with alopecia areata. Some clones in this sample may be carry-over from other donors' samples. The V gene is TRBV7-2, the J gene TRBJ2-5; D is ambiguous. CDR3 DNA: TGTGCCAGCAGCTTAGCCGGGCTCCAAGAGACCCAGTACTTC. Amino acids: CASSLAGLQETQYF.